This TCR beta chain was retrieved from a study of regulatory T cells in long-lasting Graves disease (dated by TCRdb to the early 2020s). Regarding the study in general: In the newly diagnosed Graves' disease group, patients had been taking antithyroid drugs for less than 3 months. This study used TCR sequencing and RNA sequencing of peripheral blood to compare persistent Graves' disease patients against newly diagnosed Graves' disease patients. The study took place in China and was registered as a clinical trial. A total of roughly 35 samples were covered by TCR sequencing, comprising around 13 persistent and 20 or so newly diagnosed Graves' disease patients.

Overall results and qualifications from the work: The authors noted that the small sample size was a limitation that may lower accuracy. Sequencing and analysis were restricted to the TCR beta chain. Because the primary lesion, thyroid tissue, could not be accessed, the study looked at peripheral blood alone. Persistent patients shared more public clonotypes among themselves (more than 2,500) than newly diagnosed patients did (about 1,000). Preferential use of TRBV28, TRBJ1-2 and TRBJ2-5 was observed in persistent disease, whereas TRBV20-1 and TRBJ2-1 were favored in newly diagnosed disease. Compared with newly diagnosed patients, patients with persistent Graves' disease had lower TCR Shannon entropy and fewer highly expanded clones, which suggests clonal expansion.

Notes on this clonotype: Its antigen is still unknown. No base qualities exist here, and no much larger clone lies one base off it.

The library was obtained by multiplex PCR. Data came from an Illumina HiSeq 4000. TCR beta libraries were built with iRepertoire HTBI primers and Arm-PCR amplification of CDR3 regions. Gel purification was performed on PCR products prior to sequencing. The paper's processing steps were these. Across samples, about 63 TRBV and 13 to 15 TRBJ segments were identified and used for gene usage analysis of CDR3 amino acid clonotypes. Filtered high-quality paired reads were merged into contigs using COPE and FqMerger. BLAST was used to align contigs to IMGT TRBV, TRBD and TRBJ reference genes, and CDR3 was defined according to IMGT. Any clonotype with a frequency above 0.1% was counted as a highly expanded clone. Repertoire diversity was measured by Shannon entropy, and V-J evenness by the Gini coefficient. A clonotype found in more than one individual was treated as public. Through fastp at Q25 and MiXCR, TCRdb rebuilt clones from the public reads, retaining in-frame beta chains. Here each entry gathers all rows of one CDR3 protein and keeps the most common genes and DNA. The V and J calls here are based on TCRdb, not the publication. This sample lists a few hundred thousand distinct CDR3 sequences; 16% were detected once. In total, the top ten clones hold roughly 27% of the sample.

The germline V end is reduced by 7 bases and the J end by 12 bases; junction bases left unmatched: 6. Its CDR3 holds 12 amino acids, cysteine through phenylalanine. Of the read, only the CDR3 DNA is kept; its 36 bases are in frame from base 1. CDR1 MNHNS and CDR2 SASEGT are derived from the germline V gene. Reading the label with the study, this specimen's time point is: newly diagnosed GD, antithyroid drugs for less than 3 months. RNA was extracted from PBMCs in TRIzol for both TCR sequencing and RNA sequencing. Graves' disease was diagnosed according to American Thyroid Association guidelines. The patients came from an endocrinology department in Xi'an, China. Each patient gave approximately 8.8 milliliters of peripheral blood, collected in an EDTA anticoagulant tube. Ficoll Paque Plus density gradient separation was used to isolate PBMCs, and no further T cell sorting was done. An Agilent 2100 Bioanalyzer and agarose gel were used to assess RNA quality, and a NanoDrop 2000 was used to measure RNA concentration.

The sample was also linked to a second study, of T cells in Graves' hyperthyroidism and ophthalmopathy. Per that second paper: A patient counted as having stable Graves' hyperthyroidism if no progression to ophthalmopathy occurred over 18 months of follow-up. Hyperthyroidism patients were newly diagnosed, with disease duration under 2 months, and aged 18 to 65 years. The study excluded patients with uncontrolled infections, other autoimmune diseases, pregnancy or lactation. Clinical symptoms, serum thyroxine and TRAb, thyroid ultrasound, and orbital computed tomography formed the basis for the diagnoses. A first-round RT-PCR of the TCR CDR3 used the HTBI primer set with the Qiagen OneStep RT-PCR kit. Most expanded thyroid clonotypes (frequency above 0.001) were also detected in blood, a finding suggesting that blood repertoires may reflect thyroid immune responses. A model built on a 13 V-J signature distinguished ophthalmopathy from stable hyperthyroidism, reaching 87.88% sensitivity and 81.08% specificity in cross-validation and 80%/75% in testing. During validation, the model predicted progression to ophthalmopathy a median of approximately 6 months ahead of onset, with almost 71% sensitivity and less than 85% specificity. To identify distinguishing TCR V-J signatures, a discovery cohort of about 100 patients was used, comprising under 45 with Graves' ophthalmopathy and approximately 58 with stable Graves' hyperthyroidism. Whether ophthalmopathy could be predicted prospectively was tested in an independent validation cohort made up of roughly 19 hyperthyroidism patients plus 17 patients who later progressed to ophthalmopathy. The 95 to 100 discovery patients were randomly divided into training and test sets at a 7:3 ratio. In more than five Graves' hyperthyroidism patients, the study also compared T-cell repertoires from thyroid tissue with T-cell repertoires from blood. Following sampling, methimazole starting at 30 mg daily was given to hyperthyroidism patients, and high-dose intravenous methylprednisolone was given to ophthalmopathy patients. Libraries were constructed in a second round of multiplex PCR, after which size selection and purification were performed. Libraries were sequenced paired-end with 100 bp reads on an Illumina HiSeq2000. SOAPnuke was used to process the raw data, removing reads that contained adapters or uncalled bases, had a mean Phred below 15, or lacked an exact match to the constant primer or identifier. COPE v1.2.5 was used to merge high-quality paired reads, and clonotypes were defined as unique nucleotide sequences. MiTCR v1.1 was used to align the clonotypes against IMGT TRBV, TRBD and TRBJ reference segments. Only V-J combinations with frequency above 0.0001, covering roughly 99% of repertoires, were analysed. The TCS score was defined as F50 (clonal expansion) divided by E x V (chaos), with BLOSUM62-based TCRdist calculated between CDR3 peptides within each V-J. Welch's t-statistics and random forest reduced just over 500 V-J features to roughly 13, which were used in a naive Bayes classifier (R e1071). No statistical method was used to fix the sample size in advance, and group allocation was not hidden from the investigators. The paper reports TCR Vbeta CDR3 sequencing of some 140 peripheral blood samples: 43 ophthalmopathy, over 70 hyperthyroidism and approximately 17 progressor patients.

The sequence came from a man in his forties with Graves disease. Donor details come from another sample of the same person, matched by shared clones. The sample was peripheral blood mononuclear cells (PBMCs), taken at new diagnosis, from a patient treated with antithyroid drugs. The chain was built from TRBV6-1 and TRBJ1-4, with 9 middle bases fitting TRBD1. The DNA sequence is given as TGTGCCAGCACAATTACAGGGGGCCAACTGTTTTTT. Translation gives CASTITGGQLFF.